What follows are 3 T cell receptor beta chains derived from one specimen sequenced in a study of T cell repertoires in cytomegalovirus infection. From the reads, TCRdb called clonotypes with MiXCR, one entry per CDR3 protein. The sample yields some 440,000 distinct CDR3 sequences, 30% to 40% seen once. Sequences were obtained from PBMCs. Receptor source: a human donor in good health (CMV status not recorded). Some clones in this sample may be carry-over from other donors' samples.

The chain couples TRBV7-2 to TRBJ2-1; 16 bases match TRBD2. J was trimmed by 9 bases and V by 5 bases; bases with no gene match: 10. The CDR3 consists of 17 residues. Looked up from germline, CDR1 is SGHTA and CDR2 is FQGNSA. The CDR3 bases are TGTGCCAGCAGCCCGGGGGGGGGACTAGCGGGGGGGCGTGAGCAGTTCTTC. This gives the protein CASSPGGGLAGGREQFF. Full variable domain (remainder filled in from reference TRBV7-2 and TRBJ2-1): GAGVSQSPSNKVTEKGKDVELRCDPISGHTALYWYRQSLGQGLEFLIYFQGNSAPDKSGLPSDRFSAERTGGSVSTLTIQRTQQEDSAVYLCASSPGGGLAGGREQFFGPGTRLTVL.

In the case of this clonotype: One end of the junction does not line up with germline, which may come from a read error. The rearrangement uses TRBV19 and TRBJ1-4; no clear D gene. The length of the CDR3 is 9 residues. CDR1 is LNHDA, CDR2 SQIVND, per germline (reference sequence). The CDR3: CASSPGCVF. In DNA form, the CDR3 reads TGTGCCAGTAGTCCCGGATGTGTTTTT.

This clonotype was detected ten times or more. This chain links TRBV7-9 with TRBJ2-1; D might be TRBD1 (5 bases). Trimming stripped 4 bases from V and 8 bases from J, with 15 bases between. CDR3 size: 14 residues. Germline-derived CDR1 and CDR2 are SEHNR and FQNEAQ (reference sequence). The DNA for the CDR3 is TGTGCCAGCAGCTCCACCAACAGGCGCGATGAGCAGTTCTTC. Amino acid sequence: CASSSTNRRDEQFF. The full variable domain, rest sourced from reference TRBV7-9 and TRBJ2-1, is DTGVSQNPRHKITKRGQNVTFRCDPISEHNRLYWYRQTLGQGPEFLTYFQNEAQLEKSRLLSDRFSAERPKGSFSTLEIQRTEQGDSAMYLCASSSTNRRDEQFFGPGTRLTVL.